A selection of T cell receptor beta chains follows, all from one sample in a study of cytomegalovirus exposure and HLA in healthy donors. The protocol was immunoSEQ multiplex PCR, while the TCRdb copy is restricted to in-frame clones and leaves out a portion. The data contain about 190,000 clones, about 82% of them singletons. The specimen sequenced was PBMCs. The receptors come from a woman aged 18-29 years in good health and CMV-seronegative. Both conserved end residues are part of each CDR3. The order of the fields is D gene, J gene, clone size, V gene, CDR3 DNA, CDR3 protein. D genes are given only for firm matches. A clone size is listed for some rows: how often the clone was seen (once, few, many), or a class if it is expanded.

>-|TRBJ2-6|-|TRBV7-8
TGTGCCAGTCGGCGAAGACAGCGCGGATCTGGGGCCAACGTCCTGACTTTC
CASRRRQRGSGANVLTF
>TRBD1|TRBJ2-3|-|TRBV11-3
TGTGCCAGCAGCCCTCGACAGGGGGCCATGGTCACGCAGTATTTT
CASSPRQGAMVTQYF
>TRBD1|TRBJ2-3|-|TRBV6-1
TGTGCCAGCAGCCGGGACAGGGTACCAGATACGCAGTATTTT
CASSRDRVPDTQYF
>TRBD2|TRBJ2-1|-|TRBV4-1
TGCGCCAGCAGCCACGCCGCAAGCGGGAGGAACTACAATGAGCAGTTCTTC
CASSHAASGRNYNEQFF
>-|TRBJ2-3|-|TRBV5-1
TGCGCCAGCAGCTTGGGACTATCAACAGATACGCAGTATTTT
CASSLGLSTDTQYF
>-|TRBJ2-7|-|TRBV18
TGTGCCAGCTCCCGCACCCCAGGTGGCTCCTTCGACGAGCAGTACTTC
CASSRTPGGSFDEQYF
>-|TRBJ2-1|-|TRBV11-2
TGTGCCAGCAGCTTAGAAGTCCAGCACGTGAGGGATGAGCAGTTCTTC
CASSLEVQHVRDEQFF
>TRBD1|TRBJ2-7|-|TRBV4-1
TGCGCCAGCAGCCAGGGGACAGGAAATTACGAGCAGTACTTC
CASSQGTGNYEQYF
>TRBD1|TRBJ1-5|few|TRBV7-6
TGTGCCAGCAGCAGGTCGGGACAGGGAAATCAGCCCCAGCATTTT
CASSRSGQGNQPQHF
>TRBD2|TRBJ2-3|-|TRBV30
TGTGCCTGGGAAAAGAAGCGGGGGGGGACGCAGTATTTT
CAWEKKRGGTQYF
>-|TRBJ1-1|-|TRBV14
TGTGCCAGCAGCCCAAATAGGAACACTGAAGCTTTCTTT
CASSPNRNTEAFF
>TRBD1|TRBJ2-1|-|TRBV19
TGTGCCAGTAGCCCCGGGACAGGGTTTTACAATGAGCAGTTCTTC
CASSPGTGFYNEQFF
>TRBD1|TRBJ1-2|few|TRBV29-1
TGCAGCGTTGACGGGACAGCTTCTGGCTACACCTTC
CSVDGTASGYTF
>-|TRBJ2-1|-|TRBV6-6
TGTGCCAGCAGTTACGTTACGGTGTACAATGAGCAGTTCTTC
CASSYVTVYNEQFF
>TRBD1|TRBJ2-2|once|TRBV27
TGTGCCAGCAGTCTGCAGCCGGGACAGCTTAACACCGGGGAGCTGTTTTTT
CASSLQPGQLNTGELFF
>-|TRBJ2-5|-|TRBV5-4
TGTGCCAGCAGCTCGGGTCACCAAGAGACCCAGTACTTC
CASSSGHQETQYF
>TRBD1|TRBJ2-2|once|TRBV7-2
TGTGCCAGCAGCTCGACAGGGCCCACCGGGGAGCTGTTTTTT
CASSSTGPTGELFF
>-|TRBJ2-5|-|TRBV7-2
TGTGCCAGCAGCTTATCCGGGGTCCAAGAGACCCAGTACTTC
CASSLSGVQETQYF
>TRBD2|TRBJ2-1|-|TRBV5-6
TGTGCCAGCAGCTTGGTGGGACTAGCGGCCTACAATGAGCAGTTCTTC
CASSLVGLAAYNEQFF
>-|TRBJ1-2|-|TRBV6-5
TGTGCCAGCAGTTACGCACAGGGTATAGACTATGGCTACACCTTC
CASSYAQGIDYGYTF
>-|TRBJ1-1|-|TRBV27
TGTGCCAGCACCCCTCTCGGCAGGGCGAGGATAAGGTTGTGGAACACTGAAGCTTTCTTT
CASTPLGRARIRLWNTEAFF
>-|TRBJ1-1|-|TRBV4-2
TGTGCCAGCAGCCACCCGGGGTCCCGGGACACTGAAGCTTTCTTT
CASSHPGSRDTEAFF
>-|TRBJ1-1|-|TRBV6-1
TGTGCCGCCTCCTGGGAGGGGAACACTGAAGCTTTCTTT
CAASWEGNTEAFF
>-|TRBJ1-1|-|TRBV27
TGTGCCAGCAGTAGGGGGAGGGACACTGAAGCTTTCTTT
CASSRGRDTEAFF
>TRBD2|TRBJ2-5|-|TRBV4-2
TGTGCCAGCAGCCAAGAAGCGGGGGGGCCAGAGACCCAGTACTTC
CASSQEAGGPETQYF
>TRBD1|TRBJ1-3|-|TRBV14
TGTGCCAGCAGCTTTCGGACAGGGCATACTAGCTCTGGAAACACCATATATTTT
CASSFRTGHTSSGNTIYF
>TRBD2|TRBJ2-7|-|TRBV27
TGTGCCAGCGTTCCCTCGCGGCTAGCGGGGGTCGGATCCTACGAGCAGTACTTC
CASVPSRLAGVGSYEQYF
>-|TRBJ1-6|-|TRBV11-3
TGTGCCAGCAGCTTCGAAGCCCACTCACCCCTCCACTTT
CASSFEAHSPLHF
>TRBD1|TRBJ1-3|once|TRBV2
TGTGCCAGCAGTGAGGGACAGGGTAACTCTGGAAACACCATATATTTT
CASSEGQGNSGNTIYF
>-|TRBJ1-2|-|TRBV9
TGTGCCAGCAGCACCTCAGGGATCTATGGCTACACCTTC
CASSTSGIYGYTF
>TRBD1|TRBJ2-1|-|TRBV27
TGTGCCAGCAGTTTATTTTATGGACAGGCGGAAGAGCAGTTCTTC
CASSLFYGQAEEQFF
>-|TRBJ2-3|-|TRBV9
TGTGCCAGCAGCGAAACAGCCACAGATACGCAGTATTTT
CASSETATDTQYF
>-|TRBJ2-7|-|TRBV5-1
TGCGCCAGCAGCTTGGAGCCGGGAAGATCCTACGAGCAGTACTTC
CASSLEPGRSYEQYF
>TRBD2|TRBJ2-2|once|TRBV12-5
TGTGCTAGTGGTTTGGTGTCTAAGGGTGTAGCGGGGCCCGGAGGGACCGGGGAGCTGTTTTTT
CASGLVSKGVAGPGGTGELFF
>TRBD2|TRBJ2-7|few|TRBV7-9
TGTGCCAGCAGTTCCAGCGGGAGTCTAGACGAGCAGTACTTC
CASSSSGSLDEQYF
>TRBD2|TRBJ2-7|-|TRBV7-9
TGTGCCAGCAGCTTAGTGGGCGGGGGTCACGATCTCTCCTACGAGCAGTACTTC
CASSLVGGGHDLSYEQYF
>TRBD1|TRBJ1-2|-|TRBV30
TGTGCCTGGAGGTTGGGCAGGGGGTACTATGGCTACACCTTC
CAWRLGRGYYGYTF
>TRBD2|TRBJ2-1|-|TRBV9
TGTGCCAGCACCTCCGGGAGGAGCTCCTACAATGAGCAGTTCTTC
CASTSGRSSYNEQFF
>-|TRBJ1-5|-|TRBV18
TGTGCCAGCTCACCACATGGAGATCAGCCCCAGCATTTT
CASSPHGDQPQHF
>-|TRBJ2-2|once|TRBV19
TGTGCCAGTGGGGGGTCGAACATGTGGGGCTATCAGAACACCGGGGAGCTGTTTTTT
CASGGSNMWGYQNTGELFF
>TRBD2|TRBJ2-5|-|TRBV11-3
TGTGCCAGCAGCTTGGGACTAGCGGATACCCAAGAGACCCAGTACTTC
CASSLGLADTQETQYF
>TRBD2|TRBJ2-1|-|TRBV2
TGTGCCAGAAACTACGGGGGGTCGGCTTTTGAGCAGTTCTTC
CARNYGGSAFEQFF
>TRBD1|TRBJ2-3|-|TRBV11-2
TGTGCCAGCAGTCAGGGGGCCCCAATCACAGATACGCAGTATTTT
CASSQGAPITDTQYF
>-|TRBJ2-7|-|TRBV13
TGTGCCAGCAGCTTACTGGTTGTGACGGGGGAGCAGTACTTC
CASSLLVVTGEQYF
>TRBD1|TRBJ2-3|-|TRBV5-1
TGCGCCAGCAGCTTGAAGGACAGGGGGCCAGATACGCAGTATTTT
CASSLKDRGPDTQYF
>TRBD1|TRBJ1-5|-|TRBV7-8
TGTGCCAGCAGCTTAGGAGGCGCGTTTGACAGGGAAAATCAGCCCCAGCATTTT
CASSLGGAFDRENQPQHF
>-|TRBJ2-5|-|TRBV19
TGTGCCAGTAGTCCCTCGGGCCAAGAGACCCAGTACTTC
CASSPSGQETQYF
>-|TRBJ2-1|-|TRBV2
TGTGCCAGCAGTCTGGGGGCCTTCTCCTACAATGAGCAGTTCTTC
CASSLGAFSYNEQFF